This is a list of T cell receptor beta chains from one sample in a study of T cell responses to AZD1222 COVID-19 vaccine. Using immunoSEQ multiplex PCR, the repertoire was profiled, and TCRdb retains in-frame clones only, with some absent. The sample has 83,000 or so clones; around 93% are singletons. The material sequenced was peripheral blood, taken 28 days after the second AZD1222 dose. Receptors originate from an adult who received the AZD1222 COVID-19 vaccine. CDR3s include the opening cysteine and the closing phenylalanine or tryptophan. Each record gives: J gene, D gene, clone size, V gene, CDR3 protein, CDR3 DNA. A D gene is named only where the DNA matches it firmly. Clone size is not always given. Where it is, it says once, few, many or a class for expanded clones.

J gene: TRBJ1-5; D gene: NA; clone size: NA; V gene: TRBV28; CDR3 protein: CASSLYLGSNQPQHF; CDR3 DNA: TGTGCCAGCAGTTTGTACCTTGGTAGCAATCAGCCCCAGCATTTT
J gene: TRBJ1-1; D gene: NA; clone size: NA; V gene: TRBV7-9; CDR3 protein: CASSLTGSTEAFF; CDR3 DNA: TGTGCCAGCAGCTTAACAGGGAGCACTGAAGCTTTCTTT
J gene: TRBJ2-7; D gene: TRBD1; clone size: once; V gene: TRBV2; CDR3 protein: CASSEARTGAEQYF; CDR3 DNA: TGTGCCAGCAGTGAAGCTCGGACAGGGGCCGAGCAGTACTTC
J gene: TRBJ2-7; D gene: NA; clone size: NA; V gene: TRBV4-3; CDR3 protein: CASSQEISVGQYF; CDR3 DNA: TGCGCCAGCAGCCAAGAGATTAGCGTCGGGCAGTACTTC
J gene: TRBJ2-7; D gene: NA; clone size: NA; V gene: TRBV2; CDR3 protein: CASTLQEIHEQYF; CDR3 DNA: TGTGCCAGCACCCTCCAGGAGATCCACGAGCAGTACTTC
J gene: TRBJ1-2; D gene: NA; clone size: NA; V gene: TRBV6-5; CDR3 protein: CASISSGTANYGYTF; CDR3 DNA: TGTGCCAGCATTTCGAGTGGGACTGCTAACTATGGCTACACCTTC
J gene: TRBJ2-1; D gene: NA; clone size: NA; V gene: TRBV28; CDR3 protein: CARFPGTFLRFFGDEQFF; CDR3 DNA: TGTGCCAGGTTTCCCGGGACGTTCTTAAGATTCTTTGGCGATGAGCAGTTCTTC
J gene: TRBJ1-2; D gene: NA; clone size: NA; V gene: TRBV4-3; CDR3 protein: CASSQELSAYGYTF; CDR3 DNA: TGCGCCAGCAGCCAAGAATTATCAGCTTATGGCTACACCTTC
J gene: TRBJ2-7; D gene: TRBD2; clone size: NA; V gene: TRBV9; CDR3 protein: CASSVGLAGAEQYF; CDR3 DNA: TGTGCCAGCAGCGTAGGGCTAGCGGGAGCCGAGCAGTACTTC
J gene: TRBJ2-3; D gene: NA; clone size: NA; V gene: TRBV5-1; CDR3 protein: CASSSTGLSTDTQYF; CDR3 DNA: TGCGCCAGCAGCTCGACCGGACTGAGCACAGATACGCAGTATTTT
J gene: TRBJ1-1; D gene: NA; clone size: NA; V gene: TRBV6-5; CDR3 protein: CASRGLGRVNTEAFF; CDR3 DNA: TGTGCCAGCAGGGGGCTCGGACGAGTGAACACTGAAGCTTTCTTT
J gene: TRBJ1-1; D gene: NA; clone size: NA; V gene: TRBV28; CDR3 protein: CASSFEGDGSTEAFF; CDR3 DNA: TGTGCCAGCAGTTTCGAAGGGGATGGTAGCACTGAAGCTTTCTTT
J gene: TRBJ1-3; D gene: TRBD1; clone size: NA; V gene: TRBV5-8; CDR3 protein: CASSFSRDRVFSGNTIYF; CDR3 DNA: TGTGCCAGCAGCTTTTCCCGGGACAGGGTCTTCTCTGGAAACACCATATATTTT
J gene: TRBJ2-3; D gene: NA; clone size: NA; V gene: TRBV2; CDR3 protein: CASKMATDTQYF; CDR3 DNA: TGTGCCAGCAAGATGGCCACAGATACGCAGTATTTT
J gene: TRBJ1-2; D gene: NA; clone size: NA; V gene: TRBV5-4; CDR3 protein: CASSLNDAYYGYTF; CDR3 DNA: TGTGCCAGCAGCCTAAATGACGCCTACTATGGCTACACCTTC
J gene: TRBJ2-3; D gene: NA; clone size: NA; V gene: TRBV27; CDR3 protein: CASSLEQGTASTDTQYF; CDR3 DNA: TGTGCCAGCAGTTTAGAACAGGGGACTGCTAGCACAGATACGCAGTATTTT
J gene: TRBJ2-2; D gene: NA; clone size: once; V gene: TRBV4-2; CDR3 protein: CASSQASVTTNTGELFF; CDR3 DNA: TGTGCCAGCAGCCAAGCCTCCGTGACAACGAACACCGGGGAGCTGTTTTTT
J gene: TRBJ2-3; D gene: NA; clone size: NA; V gene: TRBV27; CDR3 protein: CASSSRDVFTDTQYF; CDR3 DNA: TGTGCCAGCAGTTCACGGGACGTATTCACAGATACGCAGTATTTT
J gene: TRBJ1-2; D gene: NA; clone size: NA; V gene: TRBV7-2; CDR3 protein: CASSRDTNYGYTF; CDR3 DNA: TGTGCCAGCAGCCGGGACACTAACTATGGCTACACCTTC
J gene: TRBJ2-4; D gene: NA; clone size: NA; V gene: TRBV4-3; CDR3 protein: CASSRSPSRTENIQYF; CDR3 DNA: TGCGCCAGCAGCCGATCACCTTCACGGACGGAAAACATTCAGTACTTC
J gene: TRBJ2-4; D gene: NA; clone size: NA; V gene: TRBV11-2; CDR3 protein: CASRMNWGKNIQYF; CDR3 DNA: TGTGCCAGCAGAATGAACTGGGGCAAAAACATTCAGTACTTC
J gene: TRBJ2-7; D gene: TRBD1; clone size: NA; V gene: TRBV4-1; CDR3 protein: CASSLTPGQNYEQYF; CDR3 DNA: TGCGCCAGCAGCCTAACTCCGGGACAGAACTACGAGCAGTACTTC
J gene: TRBJ2-1; D gene: NA; clone size: NA; V gene: TRBV5-1; CDR3 protein: CASSLGLGAGANNEQFF; CDR3 DNA: TGCGCCAGCAGCTTGGGACTGGGGGCGGGCGCCAACAATGAGCAGTTCTTC
J gene: TRBJ1-5; D gene: NA; clone size: NA; V gene: TRBV2; CDR3 protein: CASSVAGLNQPQHF; CDR3 DNA: TGTGCCAGCAGTGTCGCAGGACTCAATCAGCCCCAGCATTTT
J gene: TRBJ2-3; D gene: TRBD2; clone size: NA; V gene: TRBV7-2; CDR3 protein: CASSLVSSGRAISDTQYF; CDR3 DNA: TGTGCCAGCAGCTTAGTATCAAGCGGGAGGGCCATTTCAGATACGCAGTATTTT
J gene: TRBJ1-5; D gene: NA; clone size: once; V gene: TRBV6-4; CDR3 protein: CASSDEEGQPQHF; CDR3 DNA: TGTGCCAGCAGTGACGAGGAGGGTCAGCCCCAGCATTTT
J gene: TRBJ2-5; D gene: TRBD2; clone size: NA; V gene: TRBV13; CDR3 protein: CASSIAGRTQETQYF; CDR3 DNA: TGTGCCAGTAGTATAGCGGGACGCACCCAAGAGACCCAGTACTTC
J gene: TRBJ2-7; D gene: TRBD2; clone size: NA; V gene: TRBV10-2; CDR3 protein: CASSSSGTDYEQYF; CDR3 DNA: TGCGCCAGCAGTAGTAGCGGGACGGACTACGAGCAGTACTTC
J gene: TRBJ2-4; D gene: NA; clone size: once; V gene: TRBV30; CDR3 protein: CAWSPNWATGKNIQYF; CDR3 DNA: TGTGCCTGGAGTCCCAATTGGGCAACTGGGAAAAACATTCAGTACTTC
J gene: TRBJ2-3; D gene: TRBD2; clone size: NA; V gene: TRBV2; CDR3 protein: CASSRLAGDVTDTQYF; CDR3 DNA: TGTGCCAGCAGTAGACTAGCGGGAGACGTCACAGATACGCAGTATTTT
J gene: TRBJ2-1; D gene: NA; clone size: NA; V gene: TRBV27; CDR3 protein: CASSLSGNEQFF; CDR3 DNA: TGTGCCAGCAGTTTAAGTGGCAATGAGCAGTTCTTC
J gene: TRBJ2-5; D gene: TRBD2; clone size: NA; V gene: TRBV7-8; CDR3 protein: CASSLGGRYAETQYF; CDR3 DNA: TGTGCCAGCAGCTTAGGCGGGAGGTACGCTGAGACCCAGTACTTC
J gene: TRBJ2-1; D gene: NA; clone size: NA; V gene: TRBV2; CDR3 protein: CASSGTSFNEQFF; CDR3 DNA: TGTGCCAGCAGTGGTACGTCTTTCAATGAGCAGTTCTTC
J gene: TRBJ1-5; D gene: NA; clone size: NA; V gene: TRBV19; CDR3 protein: CASSVQGNQPQHF; CDR3 DNA: TGTGCCAGTAGTGTTCAGGGGAATCAGCCCCAGCATTTT
J gene: TRBJ1-2; D gene: NA; clone size: few; V gene: TRBV29-1; CDR3 protein: CSVETPNVYGYTF; CDR3 DNA: TGCAGCGTTGAAACGCCTAACGTCTATGGCTACACCTTC
J gene: TRBJ1-3; D gene: NA; clone size: NA; V gene: TRBV30; CDR3 protein: CAWSVRDGSSGNTIYF; CDR3 DNA: TGTGCCTGGAGTGTAAGAGACGGCAGCTCTGGAAACACCATATATTTT
J gene: TRBJ1-6; D gene: NA; clone size: NA; V gene: TRBV27; CDR3 protein: CASRDVGGSPLHF; CDR3 DNA: TGTGCCAGCAGGGACGTCGGAGGTTCACCCCTCCACTTT
J gene: TRBJ2-4; D gene: NA; clone size: NA; V gene: TRBV6-2/TRBV6-3; CDR3 protein: CASSYPGGGNIQYF; CDR3 DNA: TGTGCCAGCAGTTATCCAGGGGGGGGAAACATTCAGTACTTC
J gene: TRBJ1-2; D gene: TRBD1; clone size: NA; V gene: TRBV10-3; CDR3 protein: CAISSQGALGYTF; CDR3 DNA: TGTGCCATCAGTTCTCAGGGGGCGCTGGGCTACACCTTC